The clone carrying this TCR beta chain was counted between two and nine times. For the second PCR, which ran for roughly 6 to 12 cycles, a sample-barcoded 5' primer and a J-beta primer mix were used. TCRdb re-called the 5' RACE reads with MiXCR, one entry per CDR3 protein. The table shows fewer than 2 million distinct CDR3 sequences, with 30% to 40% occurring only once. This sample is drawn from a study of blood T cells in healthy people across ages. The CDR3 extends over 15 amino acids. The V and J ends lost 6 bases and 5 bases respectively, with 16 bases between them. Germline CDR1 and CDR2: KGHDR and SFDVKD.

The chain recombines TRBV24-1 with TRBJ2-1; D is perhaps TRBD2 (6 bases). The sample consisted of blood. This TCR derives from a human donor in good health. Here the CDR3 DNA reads TGTGCCACCAGTCCCGAGGGACTTACCCACAATGAGCAGTTCTTC. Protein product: CATSPEGLTHNEQFF.